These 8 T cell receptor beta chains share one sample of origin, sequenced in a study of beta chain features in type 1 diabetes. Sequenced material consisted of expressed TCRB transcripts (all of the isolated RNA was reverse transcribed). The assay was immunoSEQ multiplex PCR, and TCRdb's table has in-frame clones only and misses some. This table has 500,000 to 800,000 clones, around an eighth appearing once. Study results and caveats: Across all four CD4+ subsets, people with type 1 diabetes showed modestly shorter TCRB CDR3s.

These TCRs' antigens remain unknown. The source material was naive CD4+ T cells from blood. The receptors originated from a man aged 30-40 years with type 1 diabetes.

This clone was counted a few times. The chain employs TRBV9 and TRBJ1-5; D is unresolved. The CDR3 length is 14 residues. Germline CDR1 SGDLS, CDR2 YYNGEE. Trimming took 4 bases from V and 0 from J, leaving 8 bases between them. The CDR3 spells CASSRADSNQPQHF. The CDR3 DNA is TGTGCCAGCAGCCGGGCGGATAGCAATCAGCCCCAGCATTTT.

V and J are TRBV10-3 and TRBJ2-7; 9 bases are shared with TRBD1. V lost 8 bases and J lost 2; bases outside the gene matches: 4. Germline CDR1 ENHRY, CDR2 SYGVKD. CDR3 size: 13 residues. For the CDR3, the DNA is TGTGCCATCGCCGGGACAGGGCCCTACGAGCAGTACTTC. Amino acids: CAIAGTGPYEQYF.

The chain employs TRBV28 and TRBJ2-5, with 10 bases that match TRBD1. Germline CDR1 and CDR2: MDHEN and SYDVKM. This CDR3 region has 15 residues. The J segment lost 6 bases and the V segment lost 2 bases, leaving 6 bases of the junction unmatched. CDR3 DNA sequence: TGTGCCAGCAGTTTAGCGACAGGGGGCAGGAAGACCCAGTACTTC. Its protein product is CASSLATGGRKTQYF.

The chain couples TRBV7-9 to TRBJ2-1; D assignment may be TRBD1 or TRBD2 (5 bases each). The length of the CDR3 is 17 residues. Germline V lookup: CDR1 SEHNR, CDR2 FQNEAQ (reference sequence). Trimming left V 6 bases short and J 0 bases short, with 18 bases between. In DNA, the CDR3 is TGTGCCAGCAGAATGGGGACGGGCGGTTACTCCTACAATGAGCAGTTCTTC. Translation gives CASRMGTGGYSYNEQFF.

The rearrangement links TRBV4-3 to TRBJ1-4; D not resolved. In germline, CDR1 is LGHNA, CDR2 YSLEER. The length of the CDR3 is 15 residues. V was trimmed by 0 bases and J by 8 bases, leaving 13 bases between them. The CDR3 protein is CASSQEWVSAEKLFF. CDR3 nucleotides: TGCGCCAGCAGCCAAGAATGGGTTTCGGCCGAAAAACTGTTTTTT.

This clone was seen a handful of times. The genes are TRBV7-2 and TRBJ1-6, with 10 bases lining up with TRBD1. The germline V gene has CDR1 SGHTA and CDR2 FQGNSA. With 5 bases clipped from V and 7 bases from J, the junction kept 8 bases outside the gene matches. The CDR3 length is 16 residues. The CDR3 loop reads CASSGASGQGNSPLHF. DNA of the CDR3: TGTGCCAGCAGCGGCGCCTCGGGACAGGGGAATTCACCCCTCCACTTT.

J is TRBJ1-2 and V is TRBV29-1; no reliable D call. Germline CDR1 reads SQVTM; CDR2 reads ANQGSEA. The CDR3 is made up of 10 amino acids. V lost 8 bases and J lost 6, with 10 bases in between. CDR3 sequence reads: CSISNHGYTF. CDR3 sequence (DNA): TGCAGCATCAGCAACCATGGCTACACCTTC.

CDR3 sequence (DNA): TGTGCCAGCAGCCCCTCACTGAGCTCCTACAATGAGCAGTTCTTC. This translates into CASSPSLSSYNEQFF. V gene TRBV7-2 combines with J gene TRBJ2-1; D remains unclear. This CDR3 has 15 residues. Trimming removed 5 bases from V and 0 bases from J, with 11 bases in between. Germline loops: CDR1 SGHTA, CDR2 FQGNSA.